This entry lists 8 T cell receptor beta chains sequenced from one sample in a study of cytomegalovirus exposure and HLA in healthy donors. PCR was performed using 60 Vbeta and 13 Jbeta primers. Data came from immunoSEQ multiplex PCR; TCRdb stores just in-frame clones and leaves some out. This sample carries approximately 130,000 clones, about 73% of them seen once, and the ten largest clones take approximately 2.6%. Sequences were obtained from PBMCs. These receptors came from a human donor in good health.

The chain couples TRBV9 to TRBJ2-5, with D perhaps TRBD2 (8 bases). CDR1 and CDR2 from the germline V gene are SGDLS and YYNGEE. The V and J ends lost 0 bases and 5 bases respectively, with 14 bases between them. This CDR3 contains 15 residues. The CDR3 region is CASSVAGGGGETQYF. CDR3 nucleotides: TGTGCCAGCAGCGTAGCGGGAGGGGGCGGGGAGACCCAGTACTTC.

The chain uses TRBV7-3 and TRBJ2-5, with D possibly being TRBD1 (6 bases). The tail of the sequence fits TRBJ2-7 better, so the J call may be wrong. The CDR3 extends over 16 amino acids. Germline V gene data show CDR1 as SGHTA and CDR2 as FQGTGA. CDR3 DNA sequence: TGTGCCAGCAGCTTATATAAGACAGGCGATAACTACGAGCAGTACTTC. The encoded protein is CASSLYKTGDNYEQYF.

This clone was seen once. This chain links TRBV7-5 with TRBJ2-3; the table's D call, TRBD2, was not checked against the DNA. TRBV7-5 is classified as a pseudogene. The CDR3 sequence is 17 residues long. The CDR3 protein is CVRSLVPQREVADTQYF. DNA for the CDR3: TGTGTCAGAAGCTTAGTTCCCCAGCGGGAAGTGGCAGATACGCAGTATTTT.

In regard to this clone: This specimen includes other DNA sequences encoding the same CDR3. The genes are TRBV30 and TRBJ2-1, with TRBD2 matching 12 bases. The germline gives CDR1 GTSNPN, CDR2 SVGIG (reference sequence). The V and J ends lost 1 base and 4 bases, in that order; junction bases with no gene match: 2. The CDR3 totals 15 residues. As DNA, the CDR3 is TGTGCCTGGAGTGGCGGACTAGCGGGATACAATGAGCAGTTCTTC. It codes for CAWSGGLAGYNEQFF.

V gene TRBV13 combines with J gene TRBJ2-1; no clear D gene. The CDR3 contains 12 residues. The V end lost 4 bases, the J end lost 3 bases, and 4 bases lay between the germline ends. Per the germline V gene, CDR1 is PRHDT and CDR2 is FYEKMQ (reference sequence). The CDR3 nucleotides are TGTGCCAGCAGCTACAACTACAATGAGCAGTTCTTC. Amino acid sequence: CASSYNYNEQFF.

V gene TRBV11-3 combines with J gene TRBJ2-1, with a possible D match to TRBD2 (7 bases). V lost 5 bases and J lost 7, with 18 bases in between. The CDR3 has 15 residues. Germline lookup yields CDR1 SGHNT and CDR2 YENEEA. This CDR3 is CASSNPGGMGNEQFF. For the CDR3, the DNA is TGTGCCAGCAGCAACCCGGGGGGCATGGGTAATGAGCAGTTCTTC.

The V gene is TRBV28, the J gene TRBJ2-7, with a weak D call TRBD1 (5 bases). Germline V gene lookup returns CDR1 MDHEN and CDR2 SYDVKM. The CDR3 totals 11 residues. The germline V and J ends were trimmed by 6 bases and 5 bases, with 8 bases remaining between them. As DNA, the CDR3 is TGTGCCAGCAGACAACAGGACGAGCAGTACTTC. Translated: CASRQQDEQYF.

To note about this clone: At one of its ends the junction is not consistent with the germline gene, which may arise from a read error. The chain couples TRBV7-9 to TRBJ1-1; D unresolved. The CDR3 consists of 11 residues. In germline, CDR1 is SEHNR, CDR2 FQNEAQ (reference sequence). CDR3 sequence reads: CSSSPMGGAFF. The CDR3 region has the DNA TGTTCCAGCAGCCCAATGGGAGGAGCTTTCTTT.